A selection of T cell receptor beta chains follows, all from one sample in a study of vaccination and CD4 T cells after COVID-19. The antigens of these receptors remain unknown. TCRdb ran MiXCR on the PCR reads and lists one entry per CDR3 protein. Of more than 15,000 distinct CDR3 sequences listed, under 30% are singletons. The sample consisted of cultured CD4+ T cells from blood. The receptors stem from a human donor with COVID-19. Both conserved end residues are part of each CDR3. Fields, in order: D gene, J gene, V gene, clone size, CDR3 DNA, CDR3 protein. The D gene is left open where the match is weak. Size is omitted from some rows. Given values are once, few, many or a class for expanded clones.

TRBD2	TRBJ2-3	TRBV24-1	-	TGTGCCACCAGTGATTTGAAGGGAGCGGGGGTGAGAGATACGCAGTATTTT	CATSDLKGAGVRDTQYF
TRBD2	TRBJ2-1	TRBV27	few	TGTGCCAGCCGTTTGGGAGCGGGGGATGGTGAGCAGTTCTTC	CASRLGAGDGEQFF
TRBD1	TRBJ2-5	TRBV15	-	TGTGCCACCAGCAGAGACTTACAGGGGGGTACGGAGACCCAGTACTTC	CATSRDLQGGTETQYF
-	TRBJ1-5	TRBV19	few	TGTGCCAGTAGTAACCGGGGTCTTAAGGACAATCAGCCCCAGCATTTT	CASSNRGLKDNQPQHF
-	TRBJ1-1	TRBV5-1	-	TGCGCCAGCAGCTTGGATTTGGTTGAAGCTTTCTTT	CASSLDLVEAFF
TRBD1	TRBJ2-2	TRBV15	medium-sized	TGTGCCACCAGCCCAGGGACAGGGGACACCGGGGAGCTGTTTTTT	CATSPGTGDTGELFF
TRBD1	TRBJ2-5	TRBV9	-	TGTGCCAGCAGCCGGACAGGGAGACAAGAGACCCAGTACTTC	CASSRTGRQETQYF
TRBD1	TRBJ2-5	TRBV5-4	few	TGTGCCAGCAGCCTGCGGGGACAGGGGGTGACGGAGACCCAGTACTTC	CASSLRGQGVTETQYF
-	TRBJ2-6	TRBV12-3/TRBV12-4	-	TGTGCCAGCAGTTTATTAGGGACTGGGGCCAACGTCCTGACTTTC	CASSLLGTGANVLTF
TRBD2	TRBJ2-1	TRBV24-1	few	TGTGCCACCAGTGATAAAGTCCTAGCGGGGGGCCGGTACAATGAGCAGTTCTTC	CATSDKVLAGGRYNEQFF
-	TRBJ2-1	TRBV20-1	-	TGCAGTGCTAGAGTCCGGGCGGGGTCAAACAATGAGCAGTTCTTC	CSARVRAGSNNEQFF
-	TRBJ1-2	TRBV12-3/TRBV12-4	-	TGTGCCAGCAGTTTCGGGCCGGGGGGCTACACCTTC	CASSFGPGGYTF
-	TRBJ2-3	TRBV7-8	-	TGTGCCAGCAGCTCATCTAGTTACGGCACAGATACGCAGTATTTT	CASSSSSYGTDTQYF
TRBD2	TRBJ2-3	TRBV4-3	few	TGCGCCAGCAGCCAAGAGGCTAGCGGGGGAGGGGATACGCAGTATTTT	CASSQEASGGGDTQYF
TRBD2	TRBJ2-3	TRBV15	medium-sized	TGTGCCACCAGCAGACCCAAGACTAGCGGGGGGGCTGGGGATACGCAGTATTTT	CATSRPKTSGGAGDTQYF
-	TRBJ2-5	TRBV15	medium-sized	TGTGCCACCAGCAGAGAACGGGTGGCTTCCGAGACCCAGTACTTC	CATSRERVASETQYF
-	TRBJ2-2	TRBV15	-	TGTGCCACCAGCAGAGTGGTGGGGACCGGGGAGCTGTTTTTT	CATSRVVGTGELFF
-	TRBJ2-2	TRBV6-1	few	TGTGCCACCACGGTTGGGCGCACCGGGGAGCTGTTTTTT	CATTVGRTGELFF
-	TRBJ2-1	TRBV19	-	TGTGCCAGTAGTATCAATTTGCGAGGGGCCGACAATGAGCAGTTCTTC	CASSINLRGADNEQFF
-	TRBJ2-3	TRBV19	once	TGTGCCAGTAGTATGTCTCGGGAATCTTTATTCAAAGATACGCAGTATTTT	CASSMSRESLFKDTQYF
-	TRBJ1-4	TRBV30	few	TGTGCTGTCGGGGTTCCGGGAAAACTGTTTTTT	CAVGVPGKLFF
TRBD2	TRBJ2-1	TRBV10-2	once	TGCGCCAGCATACAGCGGGGGGGCCATGAGCAGTTCTTC	CASIQRGGHEQFF
-	TRBJ2-7	TRBV7-2	few	TGTGCCAGCAGACCGAGGGCGTCCTCCTACGAGCAGTACTTC	CASRPRASSYEQYF
-	TRBJ2-3	TRBV7-4	-	TGTGCCAGCAGCCAGCGACGAGGCACAGATACGCAGTATTTT	CASSQRRGTDTQYF
TRBD2	TRBJ2-1	TRBV6-1	-	TGTGCCAGCAGACTAGCGGCCTCCTACAATGAGCAGTTCTTC	CASRLAASYNEQFF
-	TRBJ1-2	TRBV7-2	few	TGTGCCAGCAGCGTTGCAGGAGTCAGGGACTATGGCTACACCTTC	CASSVAGVRDYGYTF
-	TRBJ2-2	TRBV11-3	-	TGTGCCAGCAGCATCTATCCCTCACTAGGGGAGCTGTTTTTT	CASSIYPSLGELFF
-	TRBJ1-3	TRBV6-5	-	TGTGCCAGCAGTTACTCGACGGATCGTGGAAACACCATATATTTT	CASSYSTDRGNTIYF